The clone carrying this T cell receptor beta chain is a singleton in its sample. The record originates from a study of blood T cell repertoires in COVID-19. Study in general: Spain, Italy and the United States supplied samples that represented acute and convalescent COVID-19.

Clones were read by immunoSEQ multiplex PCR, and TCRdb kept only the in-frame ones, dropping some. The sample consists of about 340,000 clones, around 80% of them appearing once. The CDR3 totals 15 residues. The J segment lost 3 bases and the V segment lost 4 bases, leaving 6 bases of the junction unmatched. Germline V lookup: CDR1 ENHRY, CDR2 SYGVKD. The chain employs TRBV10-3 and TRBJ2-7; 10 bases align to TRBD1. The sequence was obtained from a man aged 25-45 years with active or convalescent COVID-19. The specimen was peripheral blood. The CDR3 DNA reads TGTGCCATCAGTGCCGACAGGGGGCTAAGCTACGAGCAGTACTTC. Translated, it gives CAISADRGLSYEQYF.